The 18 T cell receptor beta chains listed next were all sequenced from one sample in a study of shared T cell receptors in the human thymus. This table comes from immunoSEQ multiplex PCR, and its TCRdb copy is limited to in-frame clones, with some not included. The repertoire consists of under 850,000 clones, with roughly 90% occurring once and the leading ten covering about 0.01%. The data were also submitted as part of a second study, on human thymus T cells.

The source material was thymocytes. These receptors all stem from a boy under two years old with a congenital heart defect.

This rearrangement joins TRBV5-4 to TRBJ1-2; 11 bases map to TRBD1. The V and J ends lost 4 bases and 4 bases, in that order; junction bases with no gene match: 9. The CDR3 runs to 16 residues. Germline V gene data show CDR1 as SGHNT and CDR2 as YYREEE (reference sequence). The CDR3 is CASSPGQGGPGYGYTF. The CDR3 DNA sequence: TGTGCCAGCAGCCCGGGACAGGGGGGTCCTGGCTATGGCTACACCTTC.

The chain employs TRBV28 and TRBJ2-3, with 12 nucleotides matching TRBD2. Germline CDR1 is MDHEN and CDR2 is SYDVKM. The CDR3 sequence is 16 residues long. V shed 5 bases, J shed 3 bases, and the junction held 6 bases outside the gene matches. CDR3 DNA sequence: TGTGCCAGCAGTATGACTAGCGGGAGAGAAACAGATACGCAGTATTTT. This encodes CASSMTSGRETDTQYF.

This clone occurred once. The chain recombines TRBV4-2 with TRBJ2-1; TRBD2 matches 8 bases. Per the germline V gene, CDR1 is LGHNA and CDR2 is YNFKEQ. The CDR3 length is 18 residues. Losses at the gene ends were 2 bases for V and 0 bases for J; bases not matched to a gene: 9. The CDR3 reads CASSQRCGGTSSYNEQFF. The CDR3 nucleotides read TGTGCCAGCAGCCAAAGATGCGGCGGGACTAGCTCCTACAATGAGCAGTTCTTC.

In nucleotides, the CDR3 is TGTGCCAGCAGTGGGAAGGGAGGGTTCAGTCCCCTCTACGAGCAGTACTTC. The encoded protein is CASSGKGGFSPLYEQYF. J is TRBJ2-7 and V is TRBV2, with 7 bases fitting TRBD2. This CDR3 contains 17 residues. Germline V gives CDR1 SNHLY, CDR2 FYNNEI. V shed 4 bases, J shed 3 bases, and the junction held 15 bases outside the gene matches.

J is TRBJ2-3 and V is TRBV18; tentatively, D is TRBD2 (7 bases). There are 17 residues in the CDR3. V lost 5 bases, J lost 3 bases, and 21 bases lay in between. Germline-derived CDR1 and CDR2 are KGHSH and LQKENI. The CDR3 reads CASSTGTLMRGTDTQYF. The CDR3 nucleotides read TGTGCCAGCTCAACCGGGACATTAATGCGGGGGACAGATACGCAGTATTTT.

CDR3 bases: TGCGCCAGCAGTGGGTTAGCGGGTACCTACGAGCAGTACTTC. Amino acids: CASSGLAGTYEQYF. The chain is built from TRBV10-2 and TRBJ2-7; TRBD2 matches at 7 bases. Germline-derived CDR1 and CDR2 are WSHSY and SAAADI. V shed 4 bases, J shed 2 bases, and the junction held 5 bases outside the gene matches. This CDR3 has 14 residues.

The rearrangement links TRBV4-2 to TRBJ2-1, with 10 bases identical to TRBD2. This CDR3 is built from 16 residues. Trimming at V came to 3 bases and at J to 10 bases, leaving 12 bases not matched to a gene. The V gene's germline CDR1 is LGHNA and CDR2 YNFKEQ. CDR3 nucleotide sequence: TGTGCCAGCAGCCACCCTAGCGGGGGCCGTCTTGGGGAGCAGTTCTTC. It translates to CASSHPSGGRLGEQFF.

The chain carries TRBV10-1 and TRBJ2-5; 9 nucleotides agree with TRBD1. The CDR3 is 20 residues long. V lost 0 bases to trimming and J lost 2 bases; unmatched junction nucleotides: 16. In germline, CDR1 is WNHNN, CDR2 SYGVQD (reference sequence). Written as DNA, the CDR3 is TGCGCCAGCAGTGAGTCGACCCCGGGACAGGGCCGTCGCCAACAAGAGACCCAGTACTTC. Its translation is CASSESTPGQGRRQQETQYF.

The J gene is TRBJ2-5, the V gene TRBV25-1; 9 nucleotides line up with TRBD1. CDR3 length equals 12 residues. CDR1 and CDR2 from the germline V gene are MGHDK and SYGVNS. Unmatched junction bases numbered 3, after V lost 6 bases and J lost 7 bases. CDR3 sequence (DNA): TGTGCCAGCAGGACAGGGGGTGGGACCCAGTACTTC. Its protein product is CASRTGGGTQYF.

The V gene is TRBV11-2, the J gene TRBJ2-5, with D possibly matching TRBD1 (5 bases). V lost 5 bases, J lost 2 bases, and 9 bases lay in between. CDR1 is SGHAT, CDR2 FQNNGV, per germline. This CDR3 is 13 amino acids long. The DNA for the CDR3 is TGTGCCAGCAGCACGACAGAACAAGAGACCCAGTACTTC. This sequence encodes CASSTTEQETQYF.

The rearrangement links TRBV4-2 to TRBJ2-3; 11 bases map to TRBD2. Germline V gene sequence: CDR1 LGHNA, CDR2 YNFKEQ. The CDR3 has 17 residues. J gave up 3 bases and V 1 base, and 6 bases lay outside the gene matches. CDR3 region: CASSQVLAGGPTDTQYF. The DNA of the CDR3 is TGTGCCAGCAGCCAAGTTTTAGCGGGAGGGCCGACAGATACGCAGTATTTT.

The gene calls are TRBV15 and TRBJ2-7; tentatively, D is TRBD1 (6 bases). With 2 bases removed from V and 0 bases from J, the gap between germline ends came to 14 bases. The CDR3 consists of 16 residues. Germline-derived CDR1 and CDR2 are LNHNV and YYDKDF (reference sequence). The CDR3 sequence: CATSRTGQPSSYEQYF. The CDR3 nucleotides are TGTGCCACCAGCAGAACTGGACAGCCTAGCTCCTACGAGCAGTACTTC.

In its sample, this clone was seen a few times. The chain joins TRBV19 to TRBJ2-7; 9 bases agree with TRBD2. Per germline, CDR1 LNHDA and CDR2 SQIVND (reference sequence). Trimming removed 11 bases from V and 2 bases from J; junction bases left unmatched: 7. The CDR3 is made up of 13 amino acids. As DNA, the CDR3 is TGTGCCTTGGGCGGGAGGGCCCCCTACGAGCAGTACTTC. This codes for CALGGRAPYEQYF.

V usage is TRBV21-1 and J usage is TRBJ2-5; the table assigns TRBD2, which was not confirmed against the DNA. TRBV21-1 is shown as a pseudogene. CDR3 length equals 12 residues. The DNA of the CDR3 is TGTGCCAGCAGCCCTCCCCCAGAGACCCAGTACTTC. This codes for CASSPPPETQYF.

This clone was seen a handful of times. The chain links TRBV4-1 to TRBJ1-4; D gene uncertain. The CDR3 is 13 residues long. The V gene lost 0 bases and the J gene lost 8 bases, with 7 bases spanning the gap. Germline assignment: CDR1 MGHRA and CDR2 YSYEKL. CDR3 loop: CASSQDSREKLFF. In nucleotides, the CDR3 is TGCGCCAGCAGCCAAGACTCGCGGGAAAAACTGTTTTTT.

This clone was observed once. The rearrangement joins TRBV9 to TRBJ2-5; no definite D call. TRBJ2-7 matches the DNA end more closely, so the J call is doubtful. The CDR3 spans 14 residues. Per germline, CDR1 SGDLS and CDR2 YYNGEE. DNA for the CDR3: TGTGCCAGCAGCGTAGGCGGCCAGCTCTACGAGCAGTACTTC. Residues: CASSVGGQLYEQYF.

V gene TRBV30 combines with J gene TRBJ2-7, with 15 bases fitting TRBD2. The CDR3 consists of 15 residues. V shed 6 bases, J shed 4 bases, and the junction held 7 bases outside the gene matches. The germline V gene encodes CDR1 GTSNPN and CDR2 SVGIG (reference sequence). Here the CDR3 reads CACGLAGGPPYEQYF. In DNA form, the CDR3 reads TGTGCCTGCGGACTAGCGGGAGGGCCACCATACGAGCAGTACTTC.

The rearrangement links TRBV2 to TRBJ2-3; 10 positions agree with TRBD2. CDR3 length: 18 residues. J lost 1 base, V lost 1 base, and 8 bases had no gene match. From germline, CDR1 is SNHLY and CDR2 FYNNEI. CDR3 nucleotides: TGTGCCAGCAGTGAAGGGGTGAGCGGGAGGGCCGGCACAGATACGCAGTATTTT. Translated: CASSEGVSGRAGTDTQYF.